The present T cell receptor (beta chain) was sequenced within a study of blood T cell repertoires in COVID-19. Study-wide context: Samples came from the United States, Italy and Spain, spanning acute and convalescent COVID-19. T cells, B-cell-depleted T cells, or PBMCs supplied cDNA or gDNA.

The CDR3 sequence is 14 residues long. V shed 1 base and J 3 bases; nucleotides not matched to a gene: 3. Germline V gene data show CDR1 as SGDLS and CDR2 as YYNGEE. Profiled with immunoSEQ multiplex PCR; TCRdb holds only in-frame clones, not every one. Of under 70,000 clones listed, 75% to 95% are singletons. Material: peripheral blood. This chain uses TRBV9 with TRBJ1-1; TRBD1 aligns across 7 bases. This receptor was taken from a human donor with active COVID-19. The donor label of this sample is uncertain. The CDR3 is CASSVHGTDTEAFF. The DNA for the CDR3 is TGTGCCAGCAGCGTACACGGGACAGACACTGAAGCTTTCTTT.